The 3 T cell receptor beta chains given below trace back to one sample, sequenced in a study of T cell changes during pregnancy in multiple sclerosis. Some clones are missing from TCRdb's copy, which holds only in-frame ones; the method was immunoSEQ multiplex PCR. The table includes fewer than 40,000 clones, roughly nine tenths detected once. Sequencing used CD4+ T cells from peripheral blood mononuclear cells, obtained in the second trimester of pregnancy. These TCRs come from a female donor in good health, enrolled as a control in a pregnancy study.

In this sample, this clone turned up once. This rearrangement joins TRBV5-4 to TRBJ1-2, with TRBD1 matching 7 bases. In germline, CDR1 is SGHNT, CDR2 YYREEE (reference sequence). V lost 0 bases and J lost 7; bases outside the gene matches: 9. The CDR3 is 15 amino acids. The CDR3 is CASSLAARGSGGYTF. The CDR3 region has the DNA TGTGCCAGCAGCTTGGCTGCCAGGGGGTCGGGTGGCTACACCTTC.

Here the CDR3 reads CAIKNGGALTDTQYF. The DNA for the CDR3 is TGTGCCATCAAAAACGGGGGGGCCCTCACAGATACGCAGTATTTT. The V gene is TRBV10-3, the J gene TRBJ2-3; 8 bases are shared with TRBD2. CDR3 length: 15 amino acids. Germline loops: CDR1 ENHRY, CDR2 SYGVKD. J was trimmed by 2 bases and V by 7 bases; bases with no gene match: 8.

This clone was detected once. The chain carries TRBV18 and TRBJ2-7; the D gene is possibly TRBD1 (6 bases). V dropped 3 bases and J dropped 1 base, with 10 bases sitting between them. The CDR3 is 14 amino acids. Germline V gene sequence: CDR1 KGHSH, CDR2 LQKENI. The CDR3 loop reads CASSPQGWSYEQYF. DNA of the CDR3: TGTGCCAGCTCACCCCAGGGGTGGTCCTACGAGCAGTACTTC.